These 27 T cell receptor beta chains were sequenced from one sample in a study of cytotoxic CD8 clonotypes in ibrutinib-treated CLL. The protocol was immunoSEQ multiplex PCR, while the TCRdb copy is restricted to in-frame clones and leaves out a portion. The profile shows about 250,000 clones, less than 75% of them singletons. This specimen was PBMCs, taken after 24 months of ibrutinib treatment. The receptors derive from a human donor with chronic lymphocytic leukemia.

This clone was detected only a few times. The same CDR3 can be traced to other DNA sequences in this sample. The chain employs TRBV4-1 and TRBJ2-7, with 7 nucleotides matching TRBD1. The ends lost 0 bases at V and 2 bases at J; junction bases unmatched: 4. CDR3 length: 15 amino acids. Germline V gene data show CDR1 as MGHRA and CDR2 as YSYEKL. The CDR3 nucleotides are TGCGCCAGCAGCCAAGATCCCGGGACAGCCTACGAGCAGTACTTC. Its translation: CASSQDPGTAYEQYF.

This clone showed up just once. Here the CDR3 DNA reads TGTGCCAGCAGTGCGACAGATAGCAATCAGCCCCAGCATTTT. Its protein product is CASSATDSNQPQHF. This chain links TRBV27 with TRBJ1-5; the D gene is possibly TRBD1 (5 bases). Germline V gene sequence: CDR1 MNHEY, CDR2 SMNVEV (reference sequence). The CDR3 contains 14 residues. V dropped 5 bases and J dropped 0 bases, with 8 bases sitting between them.

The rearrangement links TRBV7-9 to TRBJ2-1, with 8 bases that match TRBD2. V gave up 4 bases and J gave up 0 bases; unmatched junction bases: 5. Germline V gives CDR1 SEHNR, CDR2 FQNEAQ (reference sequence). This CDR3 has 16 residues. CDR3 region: CASSSASGSSYNEQFF. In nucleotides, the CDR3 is TGTGCCAGCAGCTCGGCCAGCGGGAGCTCCTACAATGAGCAGTTCTTC.

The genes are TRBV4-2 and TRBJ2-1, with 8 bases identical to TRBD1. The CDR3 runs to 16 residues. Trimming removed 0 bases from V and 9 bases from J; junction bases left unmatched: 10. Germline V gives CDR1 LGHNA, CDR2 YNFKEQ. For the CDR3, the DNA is TGTGCCAGCAGCCAAGATACAGCGGAGGGGACAGGTGAGCAGTTCTTC. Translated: CASSQDTAEGTGEQFF.

The CDR3 DNA follows: TGTGCCAGCAGCTTAGTAGGGCGGGGCCTACAAGAGACCCAGTACTTC. This encodes CASSLVGRGLQETQYF. This chain connects TRBV7-2 to TRBJ2-5, with a weak D call TRBD2 (6 bases). Germline-derived CDR1 and CDR2 are SGHTA and FQGNSA. Trimming stripped 1 base from V and 2 bases from J, with 14 bases between. The CDR3 runs to 16 residues.

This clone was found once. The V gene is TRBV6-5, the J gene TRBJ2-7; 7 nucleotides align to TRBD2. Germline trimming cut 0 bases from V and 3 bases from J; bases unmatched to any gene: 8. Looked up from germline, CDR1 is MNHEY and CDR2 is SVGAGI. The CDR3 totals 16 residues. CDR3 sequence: CASSYSRSGDGYEQYF. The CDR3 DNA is TGTGCCAGCAGTTACTCGAGGAGCGGGGATGGCTACGAGCAGTACTTC.

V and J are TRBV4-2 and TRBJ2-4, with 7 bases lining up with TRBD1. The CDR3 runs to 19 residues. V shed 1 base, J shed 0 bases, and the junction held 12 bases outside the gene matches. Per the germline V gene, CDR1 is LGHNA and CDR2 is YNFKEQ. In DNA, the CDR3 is TGTGCCAGCAGCCAAGTCGCCGGGACAGACCTTTTAGCCAAAAACATTCAGTACTTC. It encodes CASSQVAGTDLLAKNIQYF.

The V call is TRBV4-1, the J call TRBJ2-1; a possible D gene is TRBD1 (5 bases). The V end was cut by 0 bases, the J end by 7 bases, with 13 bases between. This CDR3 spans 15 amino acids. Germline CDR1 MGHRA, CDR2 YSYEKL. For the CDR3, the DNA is TGCGCCAGCAGCCAAGAAGGTGCAGGGTTGAATGAGCAGTTCTTC. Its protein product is CASSQEGAGLNEQFF.

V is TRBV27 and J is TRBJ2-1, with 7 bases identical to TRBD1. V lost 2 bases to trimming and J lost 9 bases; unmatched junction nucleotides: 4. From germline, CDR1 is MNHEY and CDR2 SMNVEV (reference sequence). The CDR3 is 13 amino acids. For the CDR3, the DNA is TGTGCCAGCAGTTTAACAGGGGAAAGTGAGCAGTTCTTC. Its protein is CASSLTGESEQFF.

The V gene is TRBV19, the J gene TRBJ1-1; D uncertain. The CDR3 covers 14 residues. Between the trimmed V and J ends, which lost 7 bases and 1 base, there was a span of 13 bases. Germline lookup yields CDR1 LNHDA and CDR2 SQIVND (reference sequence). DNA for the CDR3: TGTGCCAGTAACAAATTGGGAAAGAACACTGAAGCTTTCTTT. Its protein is CASNKLGKNTEAFF.

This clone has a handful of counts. CDR3 sequence reads: CASSLSGSNTEAFF. The DNA for the CDR3 is TGCGCCAGCAGCTTGTCAGGGTCGAACACTGAAGCTTTCTTT. The genes are TRBV5-1 and TRBJ1-1; possibly TRBD1 for D (5 bases). Trimming removed 1 base at V and 1 base at J, with 8 bases between. From germline, CDR1 is SGHRS and CDR2 YFSETQ. CDR3 length: 14 residues.

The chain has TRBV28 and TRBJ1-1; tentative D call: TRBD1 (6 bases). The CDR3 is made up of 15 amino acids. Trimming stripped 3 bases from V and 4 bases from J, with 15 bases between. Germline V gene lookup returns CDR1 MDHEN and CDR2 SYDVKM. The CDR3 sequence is CASSLGAFVFTEAFF. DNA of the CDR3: TGTGCCAGCAGTTTGGGGGCTTTTGTCTTCACTGAAGCTTTCTTT. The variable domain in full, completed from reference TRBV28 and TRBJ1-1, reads DVKVTQSSRYLVKRTGEKVFLECVQDMDHENMFWYRQDPGLGLRLIYFSYDVKMKEKGDIPEGYSVSREKKERFSLILESASTNQTSMYLCASSLGAFVFTEAFFGQGTRLTVV.

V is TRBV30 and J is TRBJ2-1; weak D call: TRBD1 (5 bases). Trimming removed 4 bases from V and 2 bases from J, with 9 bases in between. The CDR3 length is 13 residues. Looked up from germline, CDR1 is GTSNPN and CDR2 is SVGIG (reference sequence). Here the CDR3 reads CAWTQGPYNEQFF. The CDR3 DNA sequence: TGTGCCTGGACCCAGGGTCCCTACAATGAGCAGTTCTTC.

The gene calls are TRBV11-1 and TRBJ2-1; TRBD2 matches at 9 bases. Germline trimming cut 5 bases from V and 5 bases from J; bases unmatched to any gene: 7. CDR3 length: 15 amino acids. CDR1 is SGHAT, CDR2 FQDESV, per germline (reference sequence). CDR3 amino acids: CASSQWTSDHNEQFF. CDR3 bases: TGTGCCAGCAGCCAATGGACTAGCGATCACAATGAGCAGTTCTTC. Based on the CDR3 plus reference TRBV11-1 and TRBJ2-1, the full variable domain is EAEVAQSPRYKITEKSQAVAFWCDPISGHATLYWYRQILGQGPELLVQFQDESVVDDSQLPKDRFSAERLKGVDSTLKIQPAELGDSAMYLCASSQWTSDHNEQFFGPGTRLTVL.

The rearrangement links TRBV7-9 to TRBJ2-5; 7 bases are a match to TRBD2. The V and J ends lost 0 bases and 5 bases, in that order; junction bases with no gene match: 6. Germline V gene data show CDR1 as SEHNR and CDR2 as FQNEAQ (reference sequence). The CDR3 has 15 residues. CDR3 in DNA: TGTGCCAGCAGCTTAGCGGGAGGGCCCGTGGAGACCCAGTACTTC. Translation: CASSLAGGPVETQYF.

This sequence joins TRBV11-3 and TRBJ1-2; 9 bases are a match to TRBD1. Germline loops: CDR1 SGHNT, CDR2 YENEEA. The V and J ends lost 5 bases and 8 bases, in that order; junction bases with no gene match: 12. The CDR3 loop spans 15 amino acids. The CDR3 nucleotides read TGTGCCAGCAGCCCCGGGACAGGGAAGAAAGGAGGCTACACCTTC. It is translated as CASSPGTGKKGGYTF.

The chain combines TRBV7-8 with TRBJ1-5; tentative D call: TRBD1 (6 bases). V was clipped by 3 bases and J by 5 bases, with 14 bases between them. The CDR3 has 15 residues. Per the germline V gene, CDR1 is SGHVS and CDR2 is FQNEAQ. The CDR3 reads CASSFFPDSYQPQHF. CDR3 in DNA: TGTGCCAGCAGCTTTTTTCCGGACAGTTATCAGCCCCAGCATTTT.

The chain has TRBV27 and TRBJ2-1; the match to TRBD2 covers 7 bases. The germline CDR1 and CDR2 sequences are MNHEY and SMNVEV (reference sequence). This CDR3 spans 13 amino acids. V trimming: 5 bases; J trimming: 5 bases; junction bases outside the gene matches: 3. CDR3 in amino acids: CASSPGGDNEQFF. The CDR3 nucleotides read TGTGCCAGCAGTCCTGGGGGGGACAATGAGCAGTTCTTC.

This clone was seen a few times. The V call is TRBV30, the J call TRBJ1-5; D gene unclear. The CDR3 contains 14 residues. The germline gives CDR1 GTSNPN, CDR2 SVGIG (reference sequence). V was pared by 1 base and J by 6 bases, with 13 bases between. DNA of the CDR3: TGTGCCTGGAGTGGAACGGCTACTGGTCAGCCCCAGCATTTT. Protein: CAWSGTATGQPQHF.

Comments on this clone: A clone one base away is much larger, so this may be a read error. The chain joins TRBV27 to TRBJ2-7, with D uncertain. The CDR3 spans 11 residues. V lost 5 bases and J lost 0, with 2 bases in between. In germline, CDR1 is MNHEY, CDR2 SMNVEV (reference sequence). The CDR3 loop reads CASSPSYEQYF. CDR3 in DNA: TGTGCCAGCAGTCCCTCCTACGAGCAGTACTTC.

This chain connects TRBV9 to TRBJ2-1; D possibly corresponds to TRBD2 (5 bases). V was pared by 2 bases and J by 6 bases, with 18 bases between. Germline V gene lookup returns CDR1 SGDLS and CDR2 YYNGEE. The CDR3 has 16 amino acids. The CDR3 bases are TGTGCCAGCAGCGTCGAGTCCGTGGGAGCCCGCAATGAGCAGTTCTTC. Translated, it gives CASSVESVGARNEQFF.

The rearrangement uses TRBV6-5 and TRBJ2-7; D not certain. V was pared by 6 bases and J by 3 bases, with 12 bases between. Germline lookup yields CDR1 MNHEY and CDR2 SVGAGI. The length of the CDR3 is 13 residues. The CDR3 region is CASRPGPSYEQYF. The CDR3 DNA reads TGTGCCAGCAGACCGGGCCCGAGCTACGAGCAGTACTTC.

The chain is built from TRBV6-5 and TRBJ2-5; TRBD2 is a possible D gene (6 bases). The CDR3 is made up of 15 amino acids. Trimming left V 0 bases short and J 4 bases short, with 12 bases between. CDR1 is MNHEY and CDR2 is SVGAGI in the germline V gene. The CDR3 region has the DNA TGTGCCAGCAGTTACTCGATCGGGGGAGGAGAGACCCAGTACTTC. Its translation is CASSYSIGGGETQYF.

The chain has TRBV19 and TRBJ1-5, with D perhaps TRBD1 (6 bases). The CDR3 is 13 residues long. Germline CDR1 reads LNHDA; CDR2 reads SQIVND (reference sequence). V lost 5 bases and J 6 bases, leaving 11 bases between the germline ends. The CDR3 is CASSQQGGQPQHF. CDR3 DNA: TGTGCCAGTAGTCAACAGGGAGGTCAGCCCCAGCATTTT.

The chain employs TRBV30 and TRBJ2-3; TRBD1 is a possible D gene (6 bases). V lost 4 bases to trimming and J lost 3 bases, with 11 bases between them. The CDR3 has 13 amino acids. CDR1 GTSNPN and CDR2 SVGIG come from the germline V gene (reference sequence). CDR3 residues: CAWIGGGTDTQYF. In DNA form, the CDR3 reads TGTGCCTGGATAGGGGGTGGTACAGATACGCAGTATTTT. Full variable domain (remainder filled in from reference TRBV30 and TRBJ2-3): SQTIHQWPATLVQPVGSPLSLECTVEGTSNPNLYWYRQAAGRGLQLLFYSVGIGQISSEVPQNLSASRPQDRQFILSSKKLLLSDSGFYLCAWIGGGTDTQYFGPGTRLTVL.

The DNA of the CDR3 is TGTGCCAGCTCACCAATGAGGGTCGCGGTTGACACCGGGGAGCTGTTTTTT. It yields the protein CASSPMRVAVDTGELFF. V gene TRBV18 combines with J gene TRBJ2-2, with D tentatively TRBD2 (5 bases). The V end lost 2 bases, the J end lost 3 bases, and 16 bases lay between the germline ends. Germline lookup yields CDR1 KGHSH and CDR2 LQKENI. This CDR3 is 17 amino acids long.

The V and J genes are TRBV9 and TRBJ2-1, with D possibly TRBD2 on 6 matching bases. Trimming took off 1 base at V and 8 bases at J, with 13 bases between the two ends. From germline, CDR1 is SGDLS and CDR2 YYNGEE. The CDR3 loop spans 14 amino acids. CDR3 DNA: TGTGCCAGCAGCGTAATCGGGAGTCATGATGAGCAGTTCTTC. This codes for CASSVIGSHDEQFF.